Listed below are T cell receptor beta chains from one sample, sequenced in a study of blood T cell repertoires in COVID-19. Some clones are missing from TCRdb's copy, which holds only in-frame ones; the method was immunoSEQ multiplex PCR. The repertoire holds about 300,000 clones, with roughly 90% as singletons. Sequencing was carried out using PBMCs or T cells enriched from blood (not recorded which). These receptors were collected from a woman under 30 with acute COVID-19. Both conserved end residues are part of each CDR3. D genes are given only for firm matches. For some rows the clone size is stated as once, few or many, or as a class when expanded; others skip it.

clone size,V gene,D gene,J gene,CDR3 DNA,CDR3 protein
.,TRBV2,.,TRBJ1-5,TGTGCCAGCAGTGAAGTCGAGGGAAATCAGCCCCAGCATTTT,CASSEVEGNQPQHF
.,TRBV6-5,.,TRBJ1-1,TGTGCCAGCAGAAGGGACAAACCCCATCTCACTGAAGCTTTCTTT,CASRRDKPHLTEAFF
once,TRBV7-6,.,TRBJ1-1,TGTGCCAGCAGCTCCCAGGAGGAAGGCACTGAAGCTTTCTTT,CASSSQEEGTEAFF
.,TRBV12-3/TRBV12-4,.,TRBJ2-3,TGTGCCAGCAGTCCGGAGGGGGATACGCAGTATTTT,CASSPEGDTQYF
.,TRBV19,.,TRBJ2-2,TGTGCCAGTAGTATCCTCTTGACAGCGAACACCGGGGAGCTGTTTTTT,CASSILLTANTGELFF
.,TRBV19,.,TRBJ1-5,TGTGCCAGTAGTATAAAATATAGCAATCAGCCCCAGCATTTT,CASSIKYSNQPQHF
.,TRBV19,.,TRBJ2-1,TGTGCCAGTAGTTTTGGTCAGGGTAATGAGCAGTTCTTC,CASSFGQGNEQFF
.,TRBV28,.,TRBJ1-1,TGTGCCAGCAGTTACGAGGGTGGTACTGAAGCTTTCTTT,CASSYEGGTEAFF
.,TRBV6-1,TRBD1,TRBJ1-5,TGTGCCAGCAGGTATACAGGGGTCAGTCAGCCCCAGCATTTT,CASRYTGVSQPQHF
.,TRBV27,TRBD1,TRBJ1-5,TGTGCCAGCAGTCCGGGACAGGGGGGTTATCAGCCCCAGCATTTT,CASSPGQGGYQPQHF
.,TRBV30,TRBD1,TRBJ2-1,TGTGCCTGGAGTCCGAAATCAGGGGGCACCTACAATGAGCAGTTCTTC,CAWSPKSGGTYNEQFF
.,TRBV28,.,TRBJ2-6,TGTGCCAGCAGACCCCAGGGACAGATTAGGACTAGGGCCAACGTCCTGACTTTC,CASRPQGQIRTRANVLTF
.,TRBV7-9,.,TRBJ2-7,TGTGCCAGCAGCTCCCGTAAAGGGGAGGCCTACGAGCAGTACTTC,CASSSRKGEAYEQYF
.,TRBV6-5,.,TRBJ1-2,TGTGCCAGCAGTTACTCTAATGGGAGGCAGGGCTACACCTTC,CASSYSNGRQGYTF
.,TRBV28,.,TRBJ1-3,TGTGCCAGTCCGGACAGCTCTGGAAACACCATATATTTT,CASPDSSGNTIYF
.,TRBV27,.,TRBJ2-2,TGTGCCAGCACCTCCTCTGAGGCCGGGGAGCTGTTTTTT,CASTSSEAGELFF
.,TRBV7-3,TRBD1,TRBJ2-7,TGTGCCAGCAGCACCGCCGGGACAGGGGGCTACGAGCAGTACTTC,CASSTAGTGGYEQYF
few,TRBV2,TRBD2,TRBJ2-1,TGTGCCAGCAGTGAACGGTTAGCGGGAGGCTATGAGCAGTTCTTC,CASSERLAGGYEQFF
.,TRBV27,TRBD1,TRBJ1-4,TGTGCCAGCAGCTCCCCCGGACAGGGGCCACTTAGTGAAAAACTGTTTTTT,CASSSPGQGPLSEKLFF
.,TRBV27,TRBD1,TRBJ2-7,TGTGCCAGCAGTTTAATCGGGACAGGGGCCTACGAGCAGTACTTC,CASSLIGTGAYEQYF
.,TRBV2,TRBD1,TRBJ1-1,TGTGCCAGCAGTGCGCAAGGACAGGGGGACACTGAAGCTTTCTTT,CASSAQGQGDTEAFF
.,TRBV27,TRBD2,TRBJ2-1,TGTGCCAGCAGTTCCCGGACTAGCGGGAGCACCTACAATGAGCAGTTCTTC,CASSSRTSGSTYNEQFF
.,TRBV3-1/TRBV3-2,.,TRBJ2-7,TGTGCCAGCAGCCAAAGTTTCAGGAACTCCTACGAGCAGTACTTC,CASSQSFRNSYEQYF
.,TRBV6-6,.,TRBJ2-7,TGTGCCAGCAGCCCCCAGGTTGACGAGCAGTACTTC,CASSPQVDEQYF
.,TRBV5-1,TRBD1,TRBJ1-2,TGCGCCAGCAGCTCCGGGACAGGAACCACGCGGGGCGGCTACACCTTC,CASSSGTGTTRGGYTF
.,TRBV28,.,TRBJ1-5,TGTGCCAGCAGTACGGACAGTCAGCCCCAGCATTTT,CASSTDSQPQHF
.,TRBV2,TRBD2,TRBJ2-3,TGTGCCAGCAGTGACCCCTCCGGTAGCGGGAGCGACACAGATACGCAGTATTTT,CASSDPSGSGSDTDTQYF
once,TRBV7-2,TRBD2,TRBJ2-1,TGTGCCAGCAGTACTAGCGGCAACAATGAGCAGTTCTTC,CASSTSGNNEQFF
few,TRBV28,.,TRBJ2-7,TGTGCCAGCAGTTCTATATTGGGATCAGACAGAGTGAACTGGGAGCAGTACTTC,CASSSILGSDRVNWEQYF
.,TRBV19,.,TRBJ1-2,TGTGCCAGTAGGTACTCAGGAACCTATGGCTACACCTTC,CASRYSGTYGYTF
.,TRBV10-3,TRBD1,TRBJ2-7,TGTGCCATCAGTGAAAGACAGGGGTCTGACGACGAGCAGTACTTC,CAISERQGSDDEQYF
.,TRBV28,.,TRBJ2-5,TGTGCCAGCAGTTTAATCCCGTTTGATGGGGCAGAGACCCAGTACTTC,CASSLIPFDGAETQYF
once,TRBV7-2,.,TRBJ2-2,TGTGCCAGCAGCTTAGACAGGGTCAGCGGGGAGCTGTTTTTT,CASSLDRVSGELFF
.,TRBV5-8,TRBD2,TRBJ2-2,TGTGCCAGCAGCAGCATAGCGGGAGGGCCTTCTGGGGAGCTGTTTTTT,CASSSIAGGPSGELFF
.,TRBV14,.,TRBJ2-6,TGTGCCAGCAGCCCCCAGGGTCCCCTGGCTGGGGCCAACGTCCTGACTTTC,CASSPQGPLAGANVLTF
.,TRBV27,.,TRBJ1-6,TGTGCCAGCTCCGGGTTCCTATCCTCCTATAATTCACCCCTCCACTTT,CASSGFLSSYNSPLHF
.,TRBV6-1,TRBD1,TRBJ1-1,TGTGCCAGCAGTACGGACAGGGTGAACACTGAAGCTTTCTTT,CASSTDRVNTEAFF
.,TRBV3-1/TRBV3-2,.,TRBJ2-1,TGTGCCAGCAGCCAAGATACGGGGAGTAATGAGCAGTTCTTC,CASSQDTGSNEQFF
.,TRBV7-9,TRBD2,TRBJ2-7,TGTGCCAGCAGCTTAAAGGGGACTAGCTCTTACGAGCAGTACTTC,CASSLKGTSSYEQYF
.,TRBV6-5,TRBD1,TRBJ1-2,TGTGCCAGCAGTTCTCTTTACCCAACAGGGGGTGGCTACACCTTC,CASSSLYPTGGGYTF
.,TRBV2,.,TRBJ1-5,TGTGCCAGCAGCCCCCAGTTCAATCAGCCCCAGCATTTT,CASSPQFNQPQHF
.,TRBV15,TRBD1,TRBJ1-1,TGTGCCACCAGCCGGAAACAGGGGTCCCTGAACACTGAAGCTTTCTTT,CATSRKQGSLNTEAFF
.,TRBV7-3,.,TRBJ1-6,TGTGCCAGCAGCTTAACACGGAGTAGAGATTCACCCCTCCACTTT,CASSLTRSRDSPLHF